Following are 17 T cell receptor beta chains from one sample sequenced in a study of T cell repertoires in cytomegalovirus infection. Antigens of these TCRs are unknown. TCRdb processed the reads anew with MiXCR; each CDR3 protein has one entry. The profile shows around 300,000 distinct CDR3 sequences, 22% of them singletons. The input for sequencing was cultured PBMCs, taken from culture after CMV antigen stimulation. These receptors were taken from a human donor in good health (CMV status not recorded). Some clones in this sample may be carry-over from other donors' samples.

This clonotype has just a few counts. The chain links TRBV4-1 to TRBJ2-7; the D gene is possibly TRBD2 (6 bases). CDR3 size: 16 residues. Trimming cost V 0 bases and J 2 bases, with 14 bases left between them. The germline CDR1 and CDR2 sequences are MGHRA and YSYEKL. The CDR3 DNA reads TGCGCCAGCAGCCAAGATAGGGAGCGGGCAGCCTACGAGCAGTACTTC. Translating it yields CASSQDRERAAYEQYF.

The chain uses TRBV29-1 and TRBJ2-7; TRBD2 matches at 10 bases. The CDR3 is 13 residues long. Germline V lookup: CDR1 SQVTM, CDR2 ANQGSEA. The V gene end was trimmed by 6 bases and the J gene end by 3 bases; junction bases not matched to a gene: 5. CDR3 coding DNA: TGCAGCGTCACACTAGCGGGACACTACGAGCAGTACGTC. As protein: CSVTLAGHYEQYV.

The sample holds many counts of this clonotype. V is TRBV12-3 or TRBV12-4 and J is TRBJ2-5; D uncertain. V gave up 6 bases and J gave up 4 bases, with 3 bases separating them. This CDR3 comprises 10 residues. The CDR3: CASSGETQYF. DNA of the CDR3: TGTGCCAGCAGCGGAGAGACCCAGTACTTC.

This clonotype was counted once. CDR3 sequence (DNA): TGCAGTGCTAGTGTATTTCCGCGGGGGCGGTGGGATACGCAGTATTTT. Protein: CSASVFPRGRWDTQYF. The rearrangement links TRBV20-1 to TRBJ2-3, with D tentatively TRBD2 (7 bases). The CDR3 totals 16 residues. V was shortened by 3 bases and J by 6 bases, with 22 bases between the two germline ends. CDR1 and CDR2 (germline): DFQATT, SNEGSKA (reference sequence).

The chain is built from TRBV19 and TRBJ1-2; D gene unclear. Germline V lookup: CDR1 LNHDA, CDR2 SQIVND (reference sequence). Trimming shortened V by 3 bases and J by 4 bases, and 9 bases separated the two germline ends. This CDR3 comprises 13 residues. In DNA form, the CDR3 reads TGTGCCAGTAGTATTGAGAGCTCCTATGGCTACACCTTC. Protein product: CASSIESSYGYTF.

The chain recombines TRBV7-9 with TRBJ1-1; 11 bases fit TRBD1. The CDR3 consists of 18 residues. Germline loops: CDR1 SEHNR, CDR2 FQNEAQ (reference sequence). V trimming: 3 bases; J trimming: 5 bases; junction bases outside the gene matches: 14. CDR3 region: CASSLAPGTGGARTEAFF. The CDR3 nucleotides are TGTGCCAGCAGCTTGGCTCCCGGGACAGGGGGGGCGAGGACTGAAGCTTTCTTT.

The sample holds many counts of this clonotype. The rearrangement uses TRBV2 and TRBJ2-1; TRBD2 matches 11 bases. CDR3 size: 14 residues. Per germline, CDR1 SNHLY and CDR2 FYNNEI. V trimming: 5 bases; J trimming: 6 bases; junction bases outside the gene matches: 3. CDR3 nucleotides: TGTGCCAGCAGTCGACTAGCGGGACGCAATGAGCAGTTCTTC. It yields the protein CASSRLAGRNEQFF.

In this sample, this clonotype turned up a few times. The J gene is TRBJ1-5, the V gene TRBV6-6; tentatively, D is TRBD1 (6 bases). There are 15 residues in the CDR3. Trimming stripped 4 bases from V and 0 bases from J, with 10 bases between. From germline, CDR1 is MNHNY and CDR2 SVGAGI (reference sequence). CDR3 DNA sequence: TGTGCCAGCAGTTTTGGACAGAATAGCAATCAGCCCCAGCATTTT. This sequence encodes CASSFGQNSNQPQHF.

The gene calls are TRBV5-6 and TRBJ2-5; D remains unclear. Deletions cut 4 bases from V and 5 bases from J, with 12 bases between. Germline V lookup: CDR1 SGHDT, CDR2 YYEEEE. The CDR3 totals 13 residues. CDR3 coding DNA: TGTGCCAGCAGCCACATAACTGGGGAGACCCAGTACTTC. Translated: CASSHITGETQYF.

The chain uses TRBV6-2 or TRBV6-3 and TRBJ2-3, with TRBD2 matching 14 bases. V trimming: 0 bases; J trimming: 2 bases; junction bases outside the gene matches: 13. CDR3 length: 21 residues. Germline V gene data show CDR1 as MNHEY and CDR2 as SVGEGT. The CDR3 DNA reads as TGTGCCAGCAGTTACTCGATCAAAGGCGGACTAGCGGGAGGAAACACAGATACGCAGTATTTT. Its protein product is CASSYSIKGGLAGGNTDTQYF.

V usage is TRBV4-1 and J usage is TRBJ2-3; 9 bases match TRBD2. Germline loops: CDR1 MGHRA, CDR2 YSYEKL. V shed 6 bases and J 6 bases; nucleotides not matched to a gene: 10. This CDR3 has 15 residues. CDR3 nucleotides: TGCGCCAGCAGTGACGGACTAGCGAAGATGGATACGCAGTATTTT. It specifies CASSDGLAKMDTQYF.

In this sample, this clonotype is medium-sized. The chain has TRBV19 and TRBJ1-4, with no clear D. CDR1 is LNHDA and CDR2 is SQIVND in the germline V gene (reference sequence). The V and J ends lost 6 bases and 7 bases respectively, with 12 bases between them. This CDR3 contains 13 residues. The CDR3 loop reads CASRSGGGEKLFF. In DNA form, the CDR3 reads TGTGCCAGTAGAAGTGGAGGAGGTGAAAAACTGTTTTTT.

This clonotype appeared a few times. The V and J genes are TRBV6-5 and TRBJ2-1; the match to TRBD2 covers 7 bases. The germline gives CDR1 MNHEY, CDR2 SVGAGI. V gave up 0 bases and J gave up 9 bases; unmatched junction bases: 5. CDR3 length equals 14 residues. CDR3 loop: CASSYSIPGGEQFF. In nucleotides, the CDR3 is TGTGCCAGCAGTTACTCGATCCCGGGAGGTGAGCAGTTCTTC.

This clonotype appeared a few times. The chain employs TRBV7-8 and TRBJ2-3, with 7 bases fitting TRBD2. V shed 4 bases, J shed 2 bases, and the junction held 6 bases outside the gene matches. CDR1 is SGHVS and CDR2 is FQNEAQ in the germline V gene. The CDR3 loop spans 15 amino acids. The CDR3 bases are TGTGCCAGCAGCTCGACCCTAGCGGCCACAGATACGCAGTATTTT. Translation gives CASSSTLAATDTQYF.

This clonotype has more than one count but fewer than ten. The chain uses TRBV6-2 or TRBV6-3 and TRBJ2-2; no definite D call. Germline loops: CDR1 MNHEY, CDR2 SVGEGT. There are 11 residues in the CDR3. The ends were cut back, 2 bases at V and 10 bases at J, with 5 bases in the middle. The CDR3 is CASSYNQELFF. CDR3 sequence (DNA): TGTGCCAGCAGTTACAACCAGGAGCTGTTTTTT.

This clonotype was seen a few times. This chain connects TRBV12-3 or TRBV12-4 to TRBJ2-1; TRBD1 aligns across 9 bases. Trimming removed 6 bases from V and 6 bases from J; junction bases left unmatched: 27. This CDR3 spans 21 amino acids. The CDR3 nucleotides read TGTGCCAGCAGCCTACAAGCCTCGGGACAGGGTCGGTGGGGGGGGGGCAATGAGCAGTTCTTC. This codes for CASSLQASGQGRWGGGNEQFF.

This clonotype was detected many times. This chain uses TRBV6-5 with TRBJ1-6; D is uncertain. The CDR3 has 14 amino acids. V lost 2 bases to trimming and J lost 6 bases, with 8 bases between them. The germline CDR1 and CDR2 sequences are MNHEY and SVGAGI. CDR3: CASSYGEGNSPLHF. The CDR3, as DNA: TGTGCCAGCAGTTACGGGGAGGGTAATTCACCCCTCCACTTT.